The rows below give T cell receptor beta chains drawn from one sample of a study of response to subunit inactivated influenza vaccine. MiXCR was run by TCRdb on the RT-PCR reads, yielding one entry per CDR3 protein. The data show some 500,000 distinct CDR3 sequences, around 25% seen once. The sequenced sample was CD4+ T cells sorted from PBMCs, obtained 5 days after vaccination. The receptors were sampled from a man between 45 and 60 years old who received an inactivated influenza vaccine. Each CDR3 is given with its conserved first and last residue. The order of the fields is J gene, D gene, clone size, V gene, CDR3 DNA, CDR3 protein. A D gene is named only where the DNA matches it firmly. The size entry is marked missing in some rows and otherwise reads once, few, many or a size class.

TRBJ1-5	NA	NA	TRBV24-1	TGTGCCACCAGTGATTTGAATTTTGAGGAGCCCCAGCATTTT	CATSDLNFEEPQHF
TRBJ1-6	TRBD1	few	TRBV5-1	TGCGCCAGCAGCCTAGCCGGGACAGGCTTTTCTTATAATTCACCCCTCCACTTT	CASSLAGTGFSYNSPLHF
TRBJ2-7	TRBD2	NA	TRBV12-3/TRBV12-4	TGTGCCAGCAGTTTAGCACTAGCGGGGTTCGGAGAGCAGTACTTC	CASSLALAGFGEQYF
TRBJ2-3	TRBD2	NA	TRBV2	TGTGCCTGGAGCCCAGCGGGAGGTACAGATACGCAGTATTTT	CAWSPAGGTDTQYF
TRBJ1-1	TRBD1	NA	TRBV7-2	TGTGCCAGCAGCTTAGAGGACAGGGCAGGCACTGAAGCTTTCTTT	CASSLEDRAGTEAFF
TRBJ2-7	NA	NA	TRBV7-2	TGTGCCAGCAGCCCATGGGTGGGGACGACCTACGAGCAGTACTTC	CASSPWVGTTYEQYF
TRBJ2-5	TRBD2	NA	TRBV5-1	TGCGCCAGCAGCCAGACGGGGGGGCCGGTCGGACACGAGACCCAGTACTTC	CASSQTGGPVGHETQYF
TRBJ1-6	NA	few	TRBV11-2	TGTGCCAGCAGCTTAGGTCAGGGACTATATTCACCCCTCCACTTT	CASSLGQGLYSPLHF
TRBJ2-5	NA	few	TRBV25-1	TGTGCCAGCAGTTCCTGGCTAGAGGAGACCCAGTACTTC	CASSSWLEETQYF
TRBJ2-7	TRBD2	NA	TRBV29-1	TGCAGCGTTTCCCCCGGACTAGCGGGAGTATACGAGCAGTACTTC	CSVSPGLAGVYEQYF
TRBJ2-3	TRBD1	NA	TRBV5-1	TGCGCCAGCAGCCCGGGACAGGAGGGGGATACGCAGTATTTT	CASSPGQEGDTQYF
TRBJ2-3	NA	few	TRBV6-5	TGTGCCAGCAGTTCGAGGACAGGCACAGATACGCAGTATTTT	CASSSRTGTDTQYF
TRBJ2-5	TRBD2	few	TRBV6-1	TGTCTAGCGGGGGGTTGGGAGACCCAGTACTTC	CLAGGWETQYF
TRBJ2-7	TRBD2	NA	TRBV4-2	TGTGCCAGCAGCCAAGATCGGGGGACTAGCGGCTACGAGCAGTACTTC	CASSQDRGTSGYEQYF
TRBJ2-7	NA	NA	TRBV12-3/TRBV12-4	TGTGCCAGCCGCCCGGGACACGGAAATTCCTACGAGCAGTACTTC	CASRPGHGNSYEQYF
TRBJ2-5	NA	few	TRBV7-2	TGTGCCAGCAGCTTAGATAGGCGGTCCGAGACCCAGTACTTC	CASSLDRRSETQYF
TRBJ2-2	NA	NA	TRBV10-3	TGTGCCATCAGTAAAAGGGAGACGGACACCGGGGAGCTGTTTTTT	CAISKRETDTGELFF
TRBJ2-5	TRBD1	once	TRBV15	TGTGCCACCAGCAAAATGGGACAGCTACAAGAGACCCAGTACTTC	CATSKMGQLQETQYF
TRBJ2-5	TRBD1	NA	TRBV5-1	TGCGCCAGCAGCTTGGCAGGGACAGGCTACCAAGAGACCCAGTACTTC	CASSLAGTGYQETQYF
TRBJ1-2	NA	few	TRBV12-3/TRBV12-4	TGTGCCAGCAGTTCCCCGGGACCCCGGTGGGGCTACACCTTC	CASSSPGPRWGYTF
TRBJ2-1	TRBD2	many	TRBV7-2	TGTGCCAGCAGCTTTGTACGGACTAGCGTAAATGAGCAGTTCTTC	CASSFVRTSVNEQFF
TRBJ2-1	NA	NA	TRBV10-3	TGTGCCATCAGTGATAGGTACACACTGGGGGACAATGAGCAGTTCTTC	CAISDRYTLGDNEQFF
TRBJ1-1	NA	few	TRBV6-5	TGTGCCAGCAGGGGACGAAGGAAAGCTTTCTTT	CASRGRRKAFF
TRBJ2-2	NA	few	TRBV20-1	TGCAGTGCTAGAGTGGGTCGGATCGGGGAGCTGTTTTTT	CSARVGRIGELFF
TRBJ1-3	TRBD1	NA	TRBV5-1	TGCGCCAGCAGCCCGACAGGGAACCCTGGAAACACCATATATTTT	CASSPTGNPGNTIYF
TRBJ1-6	NA	NA	TRBV9	TGTGCCAGCAGCGCCCGGACGGGAGCCCTCCACTTT	CASSARTGALHF
TRBJ2-7	NA	few	TRBV12-3/TRBV12-4	TGTGCCACGGGAACCCACCCCTACGAGCAGTACTTC	CATGTHPYEQYF
TRBJ2-7	NA	few	TRBV4-2	TGTGCCAGCAGCCAAGATCTAGACGGCTACGAGCAGTACTTC	CASSQDLDGYEQYF